This T cell receptor beta chain was recovered during a study of molecular identifiers for immune sequencing clone quantification. This clonotype was observed a few times. Its antigen remains unidentified. With 10%, 30% or 50% of RNA, about 17,000 to 1,000,000 naive CD8 T cells were sequenced. As CD8+CD4-CCR7+CD45RA+ cells, naive CD8 T cells were sorted. Germline-derived CDR1 and CDR2 are MNHNS and SASEGT. The CDR3 has 15 residues. The ends were cut back, 1 base at V and 4 bases at J, with 11 bases in the middle. Study-wide results and limits: Highly expanded clone sizes could be underestimated through barcode sharing by identical TCR molecules. Over 98% of effector molecules, yet under 1% of naive-cell molecules, were held by clones above 20 RNA copies.

TCRdb reprocessed the PCR reads with MiXCR, giving one entry per CDR3 protein. The sample includes 250,000 to 400,000 distinct CDR3 sequences, 20% to 25% of them seen just once. The chain couples TRBV6-1 to TRBJ2-1; the D is unclear. The sequenced material came from naive CD8+ T cells from blood, with Jurkat cell RNA spiked in. Subset here: FACS-sorted CD8+CD4-CCR7+CD45RA+ naive T cells. This TCR derives from a human donor in good health. Some libraries in this study had Jurkat cell RNA spiked in. CDR3: CASSEVGSVYNEQFF. The CDR3 DNA reads as TGTGCCAGCAGTGAAGTTGGGTCAGTATACAATGAGCAGTTCTTC.